A selection of T cell receptor beta chains follows, all from one sample in a study of blood T cells in healthy people across ages. TCRdb ran MiXCR on the 5' RACE reads and lists one entry per CDR3 protein. The sample records some 1 million distinct CDR3 sequences, 40% to 50% being singletons. Sequencing was performed on blood. These receptors all come from an older woman in good health. Both conserved end residues are part of each CDR3. The D gene is left open where the match is weak. The size field is filled for only some rows; it gives once, few, many or a size class.

TRBD2	TRBV20-1	TRBJ2-1	few	TGCAGTGCTAGGTTAGGACTAGCGGGAGTCATCTCCTACAATGAGCAGTTCTTC	CSARLGLAGVISYNEQFF
TRBD2	TRBV15	TRBJ2-1	NA	TGTGCCACCAGCAGAGGACTAGCGGGAGGATGGGGTTACAATGAGCAGTTCTTC	CATSRGLAGGWGYNEQFF
NA	TRBV25-1	TRBJ2-3	few	TGTGCCAGCTCCTCCGTCGCAGATACGCAGTATTTT	CASSSVADTQYF
TRBD2	TRBV6-2/TRBV6-3	TRBJ2-7	many	TGTGCCAGCAGCCGGACTAGCGGGGCCTACGAGCAGTACTTC	CASSRTSGAYEQYF
TRBD1	TRBV20-1	TRBJ2-3	NA	TGCAGTGCTAGAAAAATACAGGGGTTGGGAGAGAATACCGCAGATACGCAGTATTTT	CSARKIQGLGENTADTQYF
TRBD1	TRBV4-1	TRBJ2-3	NA	TGCGCCAGCAGCCACCTAGACAGGGGAGGAACTACCGCAGATACGCGGTATTTT	CASSHLDRGGTTADTRYF
NA	TRBV12-3/TRBV12-4	TRBJ2-1	many	TGTGCCAGCAGGCAACGGGACGGTAGATACAATGAGCAGTTCTTC	CASRQRDGRYNEQFF
TRBD2	TRBV9	TRBJ2-1	NA	TGTGCCAGCAGCGTAGAGGAAGCTAGCGGGAGTTCAGTTAACTCCTACAATGAGCAGTTCTTC	CASSVEEASGSSVNSYNEQFF
NA	TRBV9	TRBJ2-4	few	TGTGCCAGCAGCGTAGAAACGGGAGCCAAAAACATTCAGTACTTC	CASSVETGAKNIQYF
NA	TRBV20-1	TRBJ1-5	NA	TGCAGTGCAGCGCATAGCAATCAGCCCCAGCATTTT	CSAAHSNQPQHF
NA	TRBV6-1	TRBJ1-5	NA	TGTGCCAGCCAGGACGGGACATACAATCAGCCCCAGCATTTT	CASQDGTYNQPQHF
TRBD2	TRBV20-1	TRBJ2-5	NA	TGCAGTGCTCCAAGGACTAGACAAGAGACCCAGTACTTC	CSAPRTRQETQYF
NA	TRBV15	TRBJ2-3	NA	TGTGCCACCAGCAGATCACAGGGAGTGGCGACAGATACGCAGTATTTT	CATSRSQGVATDTQYF
TRBD2	TRBV7-3	TRBJ2-3	NA	TGTGCCGGCAGCCGGACTAGCGAAACTGGGGATACGCAGTATTTT	CAGSRTSETGDTQYF
NA	TRBV27	TRBJ1-2	NA	TGTGCCAGCAGTCCTTCCCAGGGGAACTATGGCTACACCTTC	CASSPSQGNYGYTF
NA	TRBV4-1	TRBJ2-1	NA	TGCGCCAGCAGCCAAGATCTACTCAACAATGAGCAGTTCTTC	CASSQDLLNNEQFF
NA	TRBV7-9	TRBJ2-5	few	TGTGCCAGCAGCGCTTCGGGGCGTCAAGAGACCCAGTACTTC	CASSASGRQETQYF
NA	TRBV7-2	TRBJ2-5	few	TGTGCCAGCAGCTTAGGTTCTGGTCCTCAAGAGACCCAGTACTTC	CASSLGSGPQETQYF
TRBD2	TRBV5-5	TRBJ2-5	NA	TGTGCCAGCAGTTCGACTAGCGGGAGGTCCCAAGAGACCCAGTACTTC	CASSSTSGRSQETQYF
TRBD2	TRBV12-3/TRBV12-4	TRBJ2-5	once	TGTGCCACCACTAGCGGGGGCTCCCAAGAGACCCAGTACTTC	CATTSGGSQETQYF
TRBD2	TRBV5-1	TRBJ2-5	NA	TGCGCCAGCAGACCCGGACTAGCGGGGCAACAAGAGACCCAGTACTTC	CASRPGLAGQQETQYF
NA	TRBV4-2	TRBJ1-4	few	TGTGCCAGCAGCCAAGATTCCGGGTTCGGTGAAAAACTGTTTTTT	CASSQDSGFGEKLFF
NA	TRBV6-1	TRBJ2-5	few	TGTGCCAGCAGTCAGGACAGAAAACGACAAGAGACCCAGTACTTC	CASSQDRKRQETQYF
NA	TRBV11-2	TRBJ2-1	few	TGTGCCAGCAGCACCCTACCAGGGAATGAGCAGTTCTTC	CASSTLPGNEQFF
NA	TRBV5-1	TRBJ1-2	NA	TGCGCCAGCAGTTTATCAGGGTTCGATGGCTACACCTTC	CASSLSGFDGYTF
NA	TRBV6-5	TRBJ2-7	few	TGTGCCAGCGGTAGTAGGGCGGGCTACGAGCAGTACTTC	CASGSRAGYEQYF
NA	TRBV6-2/TRBV6-3	TRBJ1-1	NA	TGTGCCAGCGCGCTTGCAGGGCCGAACACTGAAGCTTTCTTT	CASALAGPNTEAFF
NA	TRBV12-3/TRBV12-4	TRBJ1-6	NA	TGTGCCAGCAGTATGGGGGGCCAGAGGTCACCCCTCCACTTT	CASSMGGQRSPLHF
TRBD2	TRBV5-1	TRBJ2-1	NA	TGCGCCAGCAGCTTGGCCGCTGGGGAGGGCCAAAATGAGCAGTTCTTC	CASSLAAGEGQNEQFF
NA	TRBV5-6	TRBJ2-7	NA	TGTGCCAGCAGCTTGGTACAGACTATCTACGAGCAGTACTTC	CASSLVQTIYEQYF
NA	TRBV20-1	TRBJ2-7	NA	TGCAGTGCTAGAGTTCCTAGCGAGCAGTACTTC	CSARVPSEQYF
TRBD1	TRBV20-1	TRBJ2-5	NA	TGCAGTGCTCCTACTCAGACAGGGGTCCCTCAAGAGACCCAGTACTTC	CSAPTQTGVPQETQYF
TRBD2	TRBV27	TRBJ2-7	few	TGTGCCAGCACCCCGAGTTGGACTAGCGGGAGTAGGGATTACAATGAGCAGTACTTC	CASTPSWTSGSRDYNEQYF
TRBD2	TRBV5-1	TRBJ2-3	many	TGCGCCAGCAGCTTGGTACTAGCGACAGATACGCAGTATTTT	CASSLVLATDTQYF
TRBD2	TRBV28	TRBJ2-4	few	TGTGCCACCCTCAACGAAGCCGGGACTAGCGGACTACGAGAGCAGTACTTC	CATLNEAGTSGLREQYF
NA	TRBV20-1	TRBJ2-5	few	TGCAGTGCTGCAGACCCGGGCCGGACCCAGTACTTC	CSAADPGRTQYF
NA	TRBV15	TRBJ2-7	NA	TGTGCCACCAACAGGCCCCAACGAACCCAGTACTTC	CATNRPQRTQYF
TRBD1	TRBV15	TRBJ1-2	NA	TGTGCCACCAGCGGACTACAGGGGCGCGATGGCTACACCTTC	CATSGLQGRDGYTF
TRBD1	TRBV10-3	TRBJ2-4	NA	TGTGCCACCAGAGAAAGGACAGGGGGCCTAACCAAAAACATTCAGTACTTC	CATRERTGGLTKNIQYF
NA	TRBV6-2/TRBV6-3	TRBJ1-4	NA	TGTGCCAGGATATTGGGGCCAGGGGAGGAAAAACTGTTTTTT	CARILGPGEEKLFF
TRBD1	TRBV29-1	TRBJ2-3	NA	TGCAGCGTTGAGCCGGGACAGGGGACTTATACGCAGTATTTT	CSVEPGQGTYTQYF
NA	TRBV9	TRBJ2-7	few	TGTGCCAGCAGCGTATTTCCAGGGGAGGGCGAGCAGTACTTC	CASSVFPGEGEQYF
TRBD1	TRBV24-1	TRBJ2-1	NA	TGTGCCACCCAGGGACAGGGGGCTAATGAGCAGTTCTTC	CATQGQGANEQFF
NA	TRBV28	TRBJ1-1	NA	TGTGCCAGCACCGAACCTAGGGGAGCTAGGGGTACTGAAGCTTTCTTT	CASTEPRGARGTEAFF
NA	TRBV6-6	TRBJ1-4	many	TGTGCCAGCAGCTGGACACCAACTAATGAAAAACTGTTTTTT	CASSWTPTNEKLFF
TRBD2	TRBV7-6	TRBJ2-3	NA	TGTGCCAGCAGCCGACTGACTAGCGGGAGCATCCCAGATACGCAGTATTTT	CASSRLTSGSIPDTQYF
NA	TRBV3-1	TRBJ2-2	NA	TGTGCCAGCAGCCAAGCTTTAGACGCTGGGGAGCTGTTTTTT	CASSQALDAGELFF
NA	TRBV29-1	TRBJ2-1	NA	TGCAGCTCCTCCGGGACTGGAGTTGGTACCCAGTTCTTC	CSSSGTGVGTQFF
TRBD2	TRBV7-2	TRBJ2-3	NA	TGTGCCAGCAGCTCCAGGACTAGCGGGTACACAGATACGCAGTATTTT	CASSSRTSGYTDTQYF
NA	TRBV3-1	TRBJ2-7	few	TGTGCCAGCAGCCAAGAAACTTTCGAGCAGTACTTC	CASSQETFEQYF
TRBD2	TRBV5-1	TRBJ2-7	NA	TGCGCCAGCAGCTCGGGACTAGCGGGAGTAGTCACCTCCTACGAGCAGTACTTC	CASSSGLAGVVTSYEQYF
NA	TRBV7-2	TRBJ1-2	NA	TGTGCTGCGACCCCCGGGAGGGTCTATGGCTACACCTTC	CAATPGRVYGYTF
TRBD1	TRBV18	TRBJ2-1	NA	TGTGCCAGCTCAGCGGGACAGGGGGTGTTCGATGAGCAGTTCTTC	CASSAGQGVFDEQFF
TRBD1	TRBV5-1	TRBJ2-7	NA	TGCGCCAGCAGCTTGGACAGGGGCCCGGGGGAGCAGTACTTC	CASSLDRGPGEQYF
NA	TRBV5-4	TRBJ2-1	NA	TGTGCCAGCAGCTTGGAGCAGGATGGAGACAATGAGCAGTTCTTC	CASSLEQDGDNEQFF
NA	TRBV6-5	TRBJ2-5	many	TGTGCCAGCAGTTACGGGGGGGCCAAGGGGGAGACCCAGTACTTC	CASSYGGAKGETQYF
NA	TRBV20-1	TRBJ2-7	NA	TGCAGTGCTAGACCTAGGCTCCCCTACGAGCAGTACTTC	CSARPRLPYEQYF
NA	TRBV12-3/TRBV12-4	TRBJ2-2	NA	TGTGCCAGCAGGCCTGGGGGTGGGGGGACTTCCGGGGAGCTGTTTTTT	CASRPGGGGTSGELFF
TRBD2	TRBV6-5	TRBJ2-3	few	TGTGCCAGCAGTCGAGAGCGGGAGGCGGATACGCAGTATTTT	CASSREREADTQYF